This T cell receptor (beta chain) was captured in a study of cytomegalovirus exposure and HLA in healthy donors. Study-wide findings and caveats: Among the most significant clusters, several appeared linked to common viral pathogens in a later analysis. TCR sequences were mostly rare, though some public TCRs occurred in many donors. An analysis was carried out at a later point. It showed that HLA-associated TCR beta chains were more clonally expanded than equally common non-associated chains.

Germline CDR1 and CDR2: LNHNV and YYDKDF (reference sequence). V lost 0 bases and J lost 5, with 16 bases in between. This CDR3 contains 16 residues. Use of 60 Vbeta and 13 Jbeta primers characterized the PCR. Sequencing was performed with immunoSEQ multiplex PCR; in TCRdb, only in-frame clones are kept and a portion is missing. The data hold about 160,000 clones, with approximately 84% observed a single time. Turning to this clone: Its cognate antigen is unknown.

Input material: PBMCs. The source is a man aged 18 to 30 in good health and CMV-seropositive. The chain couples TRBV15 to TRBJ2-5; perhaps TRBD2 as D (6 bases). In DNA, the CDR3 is TGTGCCACCAGCAGAGATTTCGGGACGGCGGGGGAGACCCAGTACTTC. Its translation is CATSRDFGTAGETQYF.